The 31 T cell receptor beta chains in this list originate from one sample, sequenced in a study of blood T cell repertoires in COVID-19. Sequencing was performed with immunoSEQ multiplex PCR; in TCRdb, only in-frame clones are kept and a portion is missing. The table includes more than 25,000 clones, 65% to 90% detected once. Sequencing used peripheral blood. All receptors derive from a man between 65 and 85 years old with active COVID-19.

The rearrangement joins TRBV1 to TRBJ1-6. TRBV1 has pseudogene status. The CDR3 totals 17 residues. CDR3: CTSSHRSKGRGISPLHF. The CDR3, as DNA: TGCACCAGCAGCCACCGATCCAAGGGGAGGGGGATTTCACCCCTCCACTTT.

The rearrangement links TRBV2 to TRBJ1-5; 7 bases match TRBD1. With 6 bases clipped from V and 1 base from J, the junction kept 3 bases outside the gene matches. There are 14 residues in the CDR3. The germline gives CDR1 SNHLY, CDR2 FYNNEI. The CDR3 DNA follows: TGTGCCAGCAGACGGGGACAGAGCAATCAGCCCCAGCATTTT. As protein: CASRRGQSNQPQHF.

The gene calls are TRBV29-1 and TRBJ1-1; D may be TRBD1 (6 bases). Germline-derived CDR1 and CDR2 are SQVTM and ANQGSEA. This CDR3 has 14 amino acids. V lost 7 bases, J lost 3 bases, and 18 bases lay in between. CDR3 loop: CSGHREFGDTEAFF. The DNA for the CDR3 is TGCAGCGGACACAGGGAGTTTGGCGACACTGAAGCTTTCTTT.

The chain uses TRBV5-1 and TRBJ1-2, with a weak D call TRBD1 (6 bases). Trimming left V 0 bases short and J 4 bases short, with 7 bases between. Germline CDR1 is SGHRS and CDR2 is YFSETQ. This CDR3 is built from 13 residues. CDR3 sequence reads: CASSLEGGYGYTF. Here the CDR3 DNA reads TGCGCCAGCAGCTTGGAAGGGGGCTATGGCTACACCTTC.

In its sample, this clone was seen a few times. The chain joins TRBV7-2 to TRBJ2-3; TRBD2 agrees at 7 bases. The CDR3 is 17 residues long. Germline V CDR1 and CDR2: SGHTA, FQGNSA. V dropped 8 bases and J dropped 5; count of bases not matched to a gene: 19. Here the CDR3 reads CASRLGLVAGVRDTQYF. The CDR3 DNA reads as TGTGCCAGCCGACTGGGGTTGGTGGCGGGAGTCAGAGATACGCAGTATTTT. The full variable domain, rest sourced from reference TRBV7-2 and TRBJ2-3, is GAGVSQSPSNKVTEKGKDVELRCDPISGHTALYWYRQSLGQGLEFLIYFQGNSAPDKSGLPSDRFSAERTGGSVSTLTIQRTQQEDSAVYLCASRLGLVAGVRDTQYFGPGTRLTVL.

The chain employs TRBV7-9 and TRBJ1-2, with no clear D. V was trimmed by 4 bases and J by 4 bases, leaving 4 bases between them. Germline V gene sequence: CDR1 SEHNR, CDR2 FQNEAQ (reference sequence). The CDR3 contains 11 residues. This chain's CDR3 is CASSSGYGYTF. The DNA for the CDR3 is TGTGCCAGCAGCTCCGGCTATGGCTACACCTTC.

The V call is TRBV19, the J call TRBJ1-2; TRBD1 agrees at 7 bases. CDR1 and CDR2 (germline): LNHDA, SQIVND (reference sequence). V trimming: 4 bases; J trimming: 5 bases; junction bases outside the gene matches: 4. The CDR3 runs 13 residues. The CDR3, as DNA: TGTGCCAGTAGTAGACAGGGTTGGTATGGCTACACCTTC. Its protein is CASSRQGWYGYTF.

CDR3 bases: TGTGCCAGCAGCTTGGCCCAGAAGACCCAGTACTTC. This codes for CASSLAQKTQYF. The rearrangement links TRBV5-6 to TRBJ2-5; D gene unclear. CDR1 and CDR2 (germline): SGHDT, YYEEEE. This CDR3 comprises 12 residues. V gave up 0 bases and J gave up 6 bases, with 6 bases separating them.

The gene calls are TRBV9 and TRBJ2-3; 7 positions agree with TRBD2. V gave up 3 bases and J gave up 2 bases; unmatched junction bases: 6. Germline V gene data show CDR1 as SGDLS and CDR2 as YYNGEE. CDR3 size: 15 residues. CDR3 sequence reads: CASSDKAGSTDTQYF. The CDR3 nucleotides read TGTGCCAGCAGCGACAAAGCGGGATCCACAGATACGCAGTATTTT.

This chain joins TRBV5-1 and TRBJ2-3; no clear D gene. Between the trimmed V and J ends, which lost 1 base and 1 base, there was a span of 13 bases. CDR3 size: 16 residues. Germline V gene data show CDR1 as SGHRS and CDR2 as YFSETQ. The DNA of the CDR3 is TGCGCCAGCAGCTTGATACGCGGTTTGGGCACAGATACGCAGTATTTT. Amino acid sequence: CASSLIRGLGTDTQYF. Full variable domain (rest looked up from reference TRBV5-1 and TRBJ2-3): KAGVTQTPRYLIKTRGQQVTLSCSPISGHRSVSWYQQTPGQGLQFLFEYFSETQRNKGNFPGRFSGRQFSNSRSEMNVSTLELGDSALYLCASSLIRGLGTDTQYFGPGTRLTVL.

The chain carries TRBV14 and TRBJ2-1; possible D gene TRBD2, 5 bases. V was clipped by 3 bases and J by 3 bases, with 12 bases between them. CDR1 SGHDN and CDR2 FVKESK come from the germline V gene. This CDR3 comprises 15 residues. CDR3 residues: CASSQAPGYYNEQFF. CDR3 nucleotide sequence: TGTGCCAGCAGCCAGGCCCCGGGATACTACAATGAGCAGTTCTTC.

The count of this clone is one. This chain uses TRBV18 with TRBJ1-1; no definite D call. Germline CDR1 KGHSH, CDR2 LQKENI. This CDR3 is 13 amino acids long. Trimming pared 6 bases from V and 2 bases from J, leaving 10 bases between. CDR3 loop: CASSPEINTEAFF. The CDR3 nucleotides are TGTGCCAGCTCCCCGGAGATAAACACTGAAGCTTTCTTT.

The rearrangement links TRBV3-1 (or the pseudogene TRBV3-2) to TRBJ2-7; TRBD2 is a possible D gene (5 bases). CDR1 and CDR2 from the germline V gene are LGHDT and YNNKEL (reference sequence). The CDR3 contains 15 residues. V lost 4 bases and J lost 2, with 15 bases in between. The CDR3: CASSPLPVGAYEQYF. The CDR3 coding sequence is TGTGCCAGCAGCCCTCTCCCAGTCGGGGCCTACGAGCAGTACTTC.

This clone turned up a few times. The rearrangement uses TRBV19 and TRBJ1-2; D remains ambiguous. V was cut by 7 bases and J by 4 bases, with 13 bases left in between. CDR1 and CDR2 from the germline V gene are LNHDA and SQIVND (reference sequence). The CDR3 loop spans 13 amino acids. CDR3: CASIGWPSYGYTF. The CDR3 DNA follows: TGTGCCAGTATCGGGTGGCCCAGCTATGGCTACACCTTC.

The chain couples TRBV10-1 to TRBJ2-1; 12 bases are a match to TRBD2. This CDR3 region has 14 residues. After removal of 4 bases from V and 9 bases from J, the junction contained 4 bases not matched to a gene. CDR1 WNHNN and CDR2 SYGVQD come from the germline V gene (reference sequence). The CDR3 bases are TGCGCCAGCAGTGGGGCACTAGCGGGAGGTGAGCAGTTCTTC. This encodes CASSGALAGGEQFF.

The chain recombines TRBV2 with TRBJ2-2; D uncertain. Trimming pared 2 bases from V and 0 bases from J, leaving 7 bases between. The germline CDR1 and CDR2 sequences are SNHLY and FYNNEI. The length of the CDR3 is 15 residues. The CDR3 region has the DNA TGTGCCAGCAGTGAAATGCGGACGAACACCGGGGAGCTGTTTTTT. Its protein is CASSEMRTNTGELFF.

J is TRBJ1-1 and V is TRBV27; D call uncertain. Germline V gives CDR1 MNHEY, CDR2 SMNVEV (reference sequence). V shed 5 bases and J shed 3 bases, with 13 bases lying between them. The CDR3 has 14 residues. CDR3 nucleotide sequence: TGTGCCAGCAGTCTCAGTGGGAGGGACACTGAAGCTTTCTTT. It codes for CASSLSGRDTEAFF.

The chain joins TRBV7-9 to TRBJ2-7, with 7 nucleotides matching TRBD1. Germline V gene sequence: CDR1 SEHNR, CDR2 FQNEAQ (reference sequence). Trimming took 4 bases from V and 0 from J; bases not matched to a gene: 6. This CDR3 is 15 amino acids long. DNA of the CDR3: TGTGCCAGCAGCTCACCGGGACAGTCCTCCTACGAGCAGTACTTC. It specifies CASSSPGQSSYEQYF.

This chain's CDR3 is CASSQVSGRGGQETQYF. CDR3 DNA sequence: TGTGCCAGCAGCCAGGTTAGCGGGAGAGGCGGCCAAGAGACCCAGTACTTC. The chain employs TRBV4-2 and TRBJ2-5; 9 bases are a match to TRBD2. This CDR3 is built from 17 residues. Germline V gene data show CDR1 as LGHNA and CDR2 as YNFKEQ. V gave up 3 bases and J gave up 1 base; unmatched junction bases: 9.

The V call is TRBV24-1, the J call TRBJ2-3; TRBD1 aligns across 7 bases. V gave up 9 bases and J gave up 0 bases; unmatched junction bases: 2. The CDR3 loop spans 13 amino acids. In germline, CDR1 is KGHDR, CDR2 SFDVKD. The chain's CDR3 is CATRDSSTDTQYF. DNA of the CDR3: TGTGCCACCCGGGACAGTAGCACAGATACGCAGTATTTT.

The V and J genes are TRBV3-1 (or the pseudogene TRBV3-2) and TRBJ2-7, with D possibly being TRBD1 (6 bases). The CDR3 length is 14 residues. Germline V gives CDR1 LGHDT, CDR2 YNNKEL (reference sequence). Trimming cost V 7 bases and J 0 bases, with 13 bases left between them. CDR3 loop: CASNLQGRSYEQYF. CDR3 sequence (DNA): TGTGCCAGCAACCTACAGGGCCGCTCCTACGAGCAGTACTTC.

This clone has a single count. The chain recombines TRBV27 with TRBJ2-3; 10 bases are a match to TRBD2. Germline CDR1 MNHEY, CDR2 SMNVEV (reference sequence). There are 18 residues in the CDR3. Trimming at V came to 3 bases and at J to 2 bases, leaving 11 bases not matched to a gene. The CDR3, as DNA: TGTGCCAGCAGTTTCCTGGTGGGTAGCGGGAGGACCACAGATACGCAGTATTTT. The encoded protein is CASSFLVGSGRTTDTQYF.

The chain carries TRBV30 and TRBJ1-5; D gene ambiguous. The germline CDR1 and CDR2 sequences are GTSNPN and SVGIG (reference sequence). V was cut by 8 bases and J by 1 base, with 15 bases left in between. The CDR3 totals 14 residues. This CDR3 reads CAGGGGRSNQPQHF. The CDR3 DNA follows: TGTGCCGGAGGAGGAGGCCGAAGCAATCAGCCCCAGCATTTT.

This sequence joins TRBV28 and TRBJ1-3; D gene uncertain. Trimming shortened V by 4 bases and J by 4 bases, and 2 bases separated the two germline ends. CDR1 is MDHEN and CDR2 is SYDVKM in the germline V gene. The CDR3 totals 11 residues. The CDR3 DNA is TGTGCCAGCAGTTCGGGAAACACCATATATTTT. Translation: CASSSGNTIYF.

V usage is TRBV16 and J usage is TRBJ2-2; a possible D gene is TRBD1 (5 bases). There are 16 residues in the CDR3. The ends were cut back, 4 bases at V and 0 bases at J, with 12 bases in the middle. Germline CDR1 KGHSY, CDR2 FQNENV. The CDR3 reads CASSLQGRSNTGELFF. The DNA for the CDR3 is TGTGCCAGCAGCCTTCAGGGCCGATCGAACACCGGGGAGCTGTTTTTT.

DNA for the CDR3: TGTGCCAGCAGTTACTCGGCTAGCGGGAGCATCAATGAGCAGTTCTTC. The encoded protein is CASSYSASGSINEQFF. J is TRBJ2-1 and V is TRBV6-5; 10 positions agree with TRBD2. CDR1 and CDR2 (germline): MNHEY, SVGAGI. The CDR3 contains 16 residues. Trimming at V came to 0 bases and at J to 6 bases, leaving 5 bases not matched to a gene.

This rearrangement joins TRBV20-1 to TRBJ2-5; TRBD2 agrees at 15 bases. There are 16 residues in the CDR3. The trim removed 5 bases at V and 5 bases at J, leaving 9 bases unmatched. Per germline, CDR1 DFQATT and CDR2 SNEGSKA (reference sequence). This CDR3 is CSAGGLAGGRDETQYF. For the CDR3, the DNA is TGCAGTGCTGGTGGACTAGCGGGGGGGCGCGACGAGACCCAGTACTTC.

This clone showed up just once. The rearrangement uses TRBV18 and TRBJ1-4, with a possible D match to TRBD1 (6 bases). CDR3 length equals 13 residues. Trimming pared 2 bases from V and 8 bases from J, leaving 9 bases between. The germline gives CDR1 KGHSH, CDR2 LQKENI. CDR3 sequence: CASSPWQGEKLFF. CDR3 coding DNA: TGTGCCAGCTCACCATGGCAGGGGGAAAAACTGTTTTTT. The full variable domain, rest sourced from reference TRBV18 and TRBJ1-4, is NAGVMQNPRHLVRRRGQEARLRCSPMKGHSHVYWYRQLPEEGLKFMVYLQKENIIDESGMPKERFSAEFPKEGPSILRIQQVVRGDSAAYFCASSPWQGEKLFFGSGTQLSVL.

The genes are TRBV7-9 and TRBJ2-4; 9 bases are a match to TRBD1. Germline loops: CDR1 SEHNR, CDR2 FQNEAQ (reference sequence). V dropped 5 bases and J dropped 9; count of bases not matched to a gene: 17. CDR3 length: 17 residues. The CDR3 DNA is TGTGCCAGCAGCCTACCACGATCCCCGGACAGGGGAAGCATTCAGTACTTC. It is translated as CASSLPRSPDRGSIQYF.

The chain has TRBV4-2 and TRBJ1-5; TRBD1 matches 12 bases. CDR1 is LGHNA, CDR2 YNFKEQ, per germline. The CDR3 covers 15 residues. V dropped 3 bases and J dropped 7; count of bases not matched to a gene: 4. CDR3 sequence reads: CASSQGTGGRQPQHF. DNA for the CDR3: TGTGCCAGCAGCCAGGGGACAGGGGGCAGGCAGCCCCAGCATTTT.

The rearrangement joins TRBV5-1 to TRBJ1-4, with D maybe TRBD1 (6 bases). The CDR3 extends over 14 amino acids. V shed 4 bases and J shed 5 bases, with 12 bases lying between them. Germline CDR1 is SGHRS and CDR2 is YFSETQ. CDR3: CASSVGQSNEKLFF. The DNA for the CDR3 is TGCGCCAGCAGCGTTGGACAGAGCAATGAAAAACTGTTTTTT. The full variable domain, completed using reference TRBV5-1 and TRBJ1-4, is KAGVTQTPRYLIKTRGQQVTLSCSPISGHRSVSWYQQTPGQGLQFLFEYFSETQRNKGNFPGRFSGRQFSNSRSEMNVSTLELGDSALYLCASSVGQSNEKLFFGSGTQLSVL.